Sequencing of this TCR beta chain was carried out in a study of high-grade serous ovarian cancer treatment subgroups. In this sample, this clone is medium-sized. The antigen is undetermined. Tumor tissue was taken before any definitive surgery or chemotherapy was given. Study-level points and caveats: Clonal relatedness tracked neoantigen level, and by trend copy number and mutation load. Tumors within one patient showed repertoire similarity of roughly 0.1 to 0.8.

The method was immunoSEQ multiplex PCR; TCRdb's version includes in-frame clones alone and lacks a portion of them. The table shows around 27,000 clones, with about 86% occurring only once. Germline V CDR1 and CDR2: SGHRS, YFSETQ. The CDR3 is made up of 17 amino acids. Unmatched junction bases numbered 12, after V lost 10 bases and J lost 0 bases. V gene TRBV5-1 combines with J gene TRBJ2-3; 12 bases are shared with TRBD2. The origin of this receptor is a human donor with high-grade serous ovarian cancer. The sample was tumor tissue. The CDR3 is CASKGTSGSTSTDTQYF. DNA of the CDR3: TGCGCCTCAAAGGGGACTAGCGGGTCAACTAGCACAGATACGCAGTATTTT.